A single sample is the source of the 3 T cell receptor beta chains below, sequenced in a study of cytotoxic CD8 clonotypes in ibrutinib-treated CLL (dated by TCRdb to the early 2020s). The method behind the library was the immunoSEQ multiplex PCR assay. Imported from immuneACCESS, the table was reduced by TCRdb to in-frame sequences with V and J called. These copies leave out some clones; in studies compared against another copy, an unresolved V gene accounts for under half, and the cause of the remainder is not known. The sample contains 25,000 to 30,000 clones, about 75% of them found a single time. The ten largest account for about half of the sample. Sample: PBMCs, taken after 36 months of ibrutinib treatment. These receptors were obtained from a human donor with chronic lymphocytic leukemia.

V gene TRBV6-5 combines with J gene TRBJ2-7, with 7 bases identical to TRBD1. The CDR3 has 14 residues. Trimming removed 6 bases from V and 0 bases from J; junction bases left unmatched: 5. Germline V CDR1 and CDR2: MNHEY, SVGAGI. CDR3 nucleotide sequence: TGTGCCAGCAGGTGGACAGGAAACTCCTACGAGCAGTACTTC. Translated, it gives CASRWTGNSYEQYF.

CDR3 residues: CASSEVPWSGEKLFF. CDR3 nucleotides: TGTGCCAGCAGTGAAGTTCCGTGGTCTGGTGAAAAACTGTTTTTT. The chain joins TRBV2 to TRBJ1-4, with no clear D. V was cut by 1 base and J by 7 bases, with 13 bases left in between. The CDR3 is 15 amino acids. CDR1 and CDR2 (germline): SNHLY, FYNNEI.

The CDR3 DNA reads TGTGCCAGCTCCTTACAGCGGATGAACACTGAAGCTTTCTTT. It specifies CASSLQRMNTEAFF. The V call is TRBV18, the J call TRBJ1-1; D gene uncertain. There are 14 residues in the CDR3. With 6 bases removed from V and 0 bases from J, the gap between germline ends came to 11 bases. In germline, CDR1 is KGHSH, CDR2 LQKENI.